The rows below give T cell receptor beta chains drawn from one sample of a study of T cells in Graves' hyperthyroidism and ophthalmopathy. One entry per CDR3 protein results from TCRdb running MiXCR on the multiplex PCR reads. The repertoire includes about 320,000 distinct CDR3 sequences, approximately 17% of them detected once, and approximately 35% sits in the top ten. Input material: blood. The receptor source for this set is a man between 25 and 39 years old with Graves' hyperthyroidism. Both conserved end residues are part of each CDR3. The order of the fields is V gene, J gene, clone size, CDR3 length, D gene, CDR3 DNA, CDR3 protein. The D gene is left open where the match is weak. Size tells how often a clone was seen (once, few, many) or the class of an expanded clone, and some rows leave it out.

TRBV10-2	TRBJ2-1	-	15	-	TGCGCCAGCAGTGAGAGGGGGGCCCTCTACAATGAGCAGTTCTTC	CASSERGALYNEQFF
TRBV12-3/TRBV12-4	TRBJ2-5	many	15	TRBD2	TGTGCCAGCAGTTACGGGACTAGCGGTATTGAGACCCAGTACTTC	CASSYGTSGIETQYF
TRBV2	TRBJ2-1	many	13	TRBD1	TGTGCCAGCAGTGAGCCCGGGACAGGGGCCCAGTTCTTC	CASSEPGTGAQFF
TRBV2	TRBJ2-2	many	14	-	TGTGCCAGCAAAGAGCGCACCTATACCTGGGAGCTGTTTTTT	CASKERTYTWELFF
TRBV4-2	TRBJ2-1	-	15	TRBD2	TGTGCCAGCAGTTCCAGGACTAGCCCGGCCGATGAGCAGTTCTTC	CASSSRTSPADEQFF
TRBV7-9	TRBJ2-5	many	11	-	TGTGCCAGCGAACTCCAAGAGACCCAGTACTTC	CASELQETQYF
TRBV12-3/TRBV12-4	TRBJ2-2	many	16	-	TGTGCCAGCAGTTTAGTCGCGGCCAGGCAAACCGGGGAGCTGTTTTTT	CASSLVAARQTGELFF
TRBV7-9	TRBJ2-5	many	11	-	TGTGCCAGCTCGGGGGAAGAGACCCAGTACTTC	CASSGEETQYF
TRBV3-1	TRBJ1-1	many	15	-	TGTGCCAGCAGCCAAGGTACAGGGAGGAACACTGAAGCTTTCTTT	CASSQGTGRNTEAFF
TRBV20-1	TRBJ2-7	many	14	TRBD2	TGCAGTGCTAGTAGGCGGGAGGGCCTTACAAAGCAGTACTTC	CSASRREGLTKQYF
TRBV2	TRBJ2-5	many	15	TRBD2	TGTGCCAGCAGTGGGGATAGCGGGAGGGAAGAGACCCAGTACTTC	CASSGDSGREETQYF
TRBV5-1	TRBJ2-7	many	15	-	TGCGCCAGCAGCTTGGAGGGCAGATACTACGATGAGCAGTACTTC	CASSLEGRYYDEQYF
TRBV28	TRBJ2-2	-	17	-	TGTGCCAGCAGTGTTCCTTGGCAGATACTAGCACCGGCGGAGCTGTTTTTT	CASSVPWQILAPAELFF
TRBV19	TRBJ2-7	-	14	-	TGTGCCAGTAGTACCCTCGACAGCTTCTACGAGCAGTACTTC	CASSTLDSFYEQYF
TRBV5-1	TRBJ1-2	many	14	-	TGCGCCAGCAGCTTGAGTGGCAGCATCTATGGCTACACCTTC	CASSLSGSIYGYTF
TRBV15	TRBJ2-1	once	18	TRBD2	TGTGCCACCAGCAGAGATTATGGAACTAGCGGGAGAAACAATGAGCAGTTCTTC	CATSRDYGTSGRNNEQFF
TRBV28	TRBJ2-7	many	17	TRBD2	TGTGCCAGCATTCTGGGGGGAGCGGGAGGGCCTCCCTACGAGCAGTACTTC	CASILGGAGGPPYEQYF
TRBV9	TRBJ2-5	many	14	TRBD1	TGTGCCAGCAGCGGACCACAGGGGATGGAGACCCAGTACTTC	CASSGPQGMETQYF
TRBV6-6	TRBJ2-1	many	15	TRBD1	TGTGCCAGCAGTTACTCGAGGGACAGGGAGAATGAGCAGTTCTTC	CASSYSRDRENEQFF
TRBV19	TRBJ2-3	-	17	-	TGTGCCAGTAGTATATTGGCCCCACCTAGTAGCACAGATACGCAGTATTTT	CASSILAPPSSTDTQYF
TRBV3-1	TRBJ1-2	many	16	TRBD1	TGTGCCAGCAGCCGGAACTTCGGGACAGCTAACTATGGCTACACCTTC	CASSRNFGTANYGYTF
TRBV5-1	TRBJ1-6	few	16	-	TGCGCCAGCAGCTTCCTCCCTCCGGACAGAAATTCACCCCTCCACTTT	CASSFLPPDRNSPLHF
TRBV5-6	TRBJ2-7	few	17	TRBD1	TGTGCCAGCAGCGCCAGGACAGGGGGCCCGGTAGGATACGAGCAGTACTTC	CASSARTGGPVGYEQYF
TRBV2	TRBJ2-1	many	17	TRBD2	TGTGCCAGCAGTTCCCGGACTAGCGGGTTGTCCTACAATGAGCAGTTCTTC	CASSSRTSGLSYNEQFF
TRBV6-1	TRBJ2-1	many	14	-	TGTGCCAGCAGCCCCGGACCTGACTACAATGAGCAGTTCTTC	CASSPGPDYNEQFF
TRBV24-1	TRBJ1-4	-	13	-	TGTGCCACCAGTCATCTGGGAAGTGAAAAACTGTTTTTT	CATSHLGSEKLFF
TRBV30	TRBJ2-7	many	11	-	TGTGCCTGGAAGCAAACCTACGAGCAGTACTTC	CAWKQTYEQYF
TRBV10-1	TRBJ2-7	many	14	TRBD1	TGCGCCAGCAGTGGGACAGGAAAATCCTACGAGCAGTACTTC	CASSGTGKSYEQYF
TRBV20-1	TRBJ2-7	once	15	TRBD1	TGCAGTGCTAGACCCGGGACAGGGGGCCCCTACGAGCAGTACTTC	CSARPGTGGPYEQYF